Shown below are 3 T cell receptor beta chains from a single sample sequenced in a study of Ad26.COV2.S vaccination and SARS-CoV-2 variants. The repertoire was sequenced with immunoSEQ multiplex PCR; TCRdb's copy has only in-frame clones and lacks some. This table has 350,000 to 450,000 clones, 89% appearing once. The treatment is: around 19 received Ad26.COV2.S at low or high dose, single or two shots; about 5 received placebo; per-sample allocation not given. At day 63 after the first vaccine or placebo injection, samples were drawn. Specimen: peripheral blood, collected in a trial of Ad26.COV2.S vaccine versus placebo. These receptors all stem from a person aged 18-60 years who received the Ad26.COV2.S COVID-19 vaccine or a placebo.

The chain recombines TRBV13 with TRBJ2-1; 14 positions agree with TRBD2. CDR1 PRHDT and CDR2 FYEKMQ come from the germline V gene (reference sequence). V trimming: 6 bases; J trimming: 7 bases; junction bases outside the gene matches: 5. The CDR3 spans 15 residues. CDR3 nucleotides: TGTGCCAGCAGTAAAGGGACTAGCGGGAGAAATGAGCAGTTCTTC. This encodes CASSKGTSGRNEQFF.

This chain joins TRBV6-2 or TRBV6-3 and TRBJ2-1, with 9 bases that match TRBD2. Unmatched junction bases numbered 8, after V lost 2 bases and J lost 0 bases. The V gene's germline CDR1 is MNHEY and CDR2 SVGEGT. The CDR3 has 18 residues. CDR3 in amino acids: CASSYPIGLASSYNEQFF. The CDR3 DNA is TGTGCCAGCAGTTACCCGATCGGACTAGCGAGCTCCTACAATGAGCAGTTCTTC.

The CDR3 coding sequence is TGCAGCGTTGGGGGGGGACCAGATACGCAGTATTTT. Its protein product is CSVGGGPDTQYF. The chain recombines TRBV29-1 with TRBJ2-3; 7 nucleotides agree with TRBD2. There are 12 residues in the CDR3. J gave up 4 bases and V 4 bases, and 2 bases lay outside the gene matches. The V gene's germline CDR1 is SQVTM and CDR2 ANQGSEA.